The 26 T cell receptor beta chains below come from one sample, sequenced in a study of T cells in Graves' hyperthyroidism and ophthalmopathy. TCR beta CDR3 sequences were amplified from RNA transcripts. A set of HTBI primers served as the primers for a first-round RT-PCR of the TCR CDR3. TCRdb reprocessed the multiplex PCR reads with MiXCR, giving one entry per CDR3 protein. The sample gives hundreds of thousands of distinct CDR3 sequences, around a quarter of which show up once; more than 60% is in the top ten. The sequenced sample was blood. Receptors were obtained from a man aged 45 to 65 with Graves' hyperthyroidism.

V is TRBV6-5 and J is TRBJ2-2; D remains unclear. The CDR3 consists of 15 residues. Germline V gene data show CDR1 as MNHEY and CDR2 as SVGAGI. V was pared by 0 bases and J by 2 bases, with 7 bases between. The CDR3 reads CASSYSSGNTGELFF. CDR3 in DNA: TGTGCCAGCAGTTACTCATCGGGTAACACCGGGGAGCTGTTTTTT.

The chain combines TRBV5-1 with TRBJ2-2, with 8 bases identical to TRBD1. CDR1 and CDR2 (germline): SGHRS, YFSETQ. The CDR3 spans 17 residues. J was trimmed by 3 bases and V by 0 bases; bases with no gene match: 7. CDR3 protein: CASSLGGTGPHTGELFF. CDR3 nucleotide sequence: TGCGCCAGCAGCTTGGGCGGGACAGGACCCCACACCGGGGAGCTGTTTTTT.

Ten or more counts support this clonotype. The J gene is TRBJ2-2, the V gene TRBV5-1; 13 bases are a match to TRBD2. The CDR3 spans 15 residues. In germline, CDR1 is SGHRS, CDR2 YFSETQ. V shed 7 bases and J 0 bases; nucleotides not matched to a gene: 0. The CDR3 nucleotides read TGCGCCAGCGGGACTAGCGGGACGAACACCGGGGAGCTGTTTTTT. As protein: CASGTSGTNTGELFF.

Concerning this clonotype itself: Just one base apart from a much larger clone, this may be a read error. The V and J genes are TRBV12-3 or TRBV12-4 and TRBJ2-3; the match to TRBD2 covers 7 bases. The V and J ends lost 7 bases and 5 bases, in that order; junction bases with no gene match: 9. The CDR3 runs to 14 residues. This CDR3 reads CASTHLADIDTQYF. Here the CDR3 DNA reads TGTGCCAGCACTCACCTAGCGGATATAGATACGCAGTATTTT.

Only a few counts were recorded for this clonotype. This chain joins TRBV27 and TRBJ2-7, with D tentatively TRBD2 (7 bases). Germline V gives CDR1 MNHEY, CDR2 SMNVEV (reference sequence). The ends were cut back, 5 bases at V and 3 bases at J, with 20 bases in the middle. This CDR3 has 16 amino acids. The CDR3 spells CASSLWRGGGYYEQYF. In DNA form, the CDR3 reads TGTGCCAGCAGTCTCTGGAGGGGGGGTGGGTACTACGAGCAGTACTTC.

CDR3 in amino acids: CASSGGRTSGNTIYF. DNA of the CDR3: TGTGCCAGCAGTGGTGGACGAACCTCTGGAAACACCATATATTTT. The chain recombines TRBV2 with TRBJ1-3; D unresolved. The CDR3 is made up of 15 amino acids. CDR1 is SNHLY, CDR2 FYNNEI, per germline. Trimming cost V 4 bases and J 0 bases, with 10 bases left between them. The full variable domain, rest sourced from reference TRBV2 and TRBJ1-3, is EPEVTQTPSHQVTQMGQEVILRCVPISNHLYFYWYRQILGQKVEFLVSFYNNEISEKSEIFDDQFSVERPDGSNFTLKIRSTKLEDSAMYFCASSGGRTSGNTIYFGEGSWLTVV.

Turning to this clonotype: This sequence may be a read error, since a much larger clone differs from it by one base. Here the CDR3 omits its conserved ending phenylalanine or tryptophan, so a read error is the likely source. The chain uses TRBV20-1 and TRBJ2-1; 11 bases are shared with TRBD2. The CDR3 length is 15 residues. Germline assignment: CDR1 DFQATT and CDR2 SNEGSKA (reference sequence). V shed 3 bases and J 5 bases; nucleotides not matched to a gene: 6. The CDR3 DNA reads TGCAGTGCTAGTAATAGCGGGAGGGCCAACAATGAGCAGTTCCTC. Protein product: CSASNSGRANNEQFL.

In this sample, this clonotype turned up a few times. The chain recombines TRBV28 with TRBJ2-2; perhaps D is TRBD1 or TRBD2 (5 bases each). Germline CDR1 MDHEN, CDR2 SYDVKM. Trimming stripped 2 bases from V and 1 base from J, with 14 bases between. The CDR3 length is 17 residues. CDR3 DNA sequence: TGTGCCAGCAGTTTAATGGGGATGGGGGAGAACACCGGGGAGCTGTTTTTT. This sequence encodes CASSLMGMGENTGELFF.

The chain combines TRBV7-2 with TRBJ1-2; D unresolved. Germline CDR1 reads SGHTA; CDR2 reads FQGNSA. The CDR3 is 13 amino acids. V lost 1 base and J lost 11, with 14 bases in between. DNA for the CDR3: TGTGCCAGCAGCTTAGACTTAGGATACGGATACACCTTC. This encodes CASSLDLGYGYTF.

The chain couples TRBV6-5 to TRBJ1-6; the D gene is possibly TRBD1 (5 bases). V was pared by 0 bases and J by 5 bases, with 8 bases between. Germline V gives CDR1 MNHEY, CDR2 SVGAGI. CDR3 length equals 15 residues. The CDR3 loop is CASSYSWGDNSPLHF. The CDR3 coding sequence is TGTGCCAGCAGTTACTCTTGGGGGGATAATTCACCCCTCCACTTT.

J is TRBJ1-2 and V is TRBV12-3 or TRBV12-4; no clear D. The CDR3 has 13 residues. The ends were cut back, 4 bases at V and 2 bases at J, with 8 bases in the middle. Written as DNA, the CDR3 is TGTGCCAGCAGTTCTACACTGAACTATGGCTACACCTTC. Translation gives CASSSTLNYGYTF.

The chain is built from TRBV12-3 or TRBV12-4 and TRBJ2-2, with unresolved D. The CDR3 is 13 residues long. Trimming stripped 4 bases from V and 6 bases from J, with 9 bases between. CDR3 in amino acids: CASSSREAGELFF. The CDR3 bases are TGTGCCAGCAGTTCCAGAGAGGCCGGGGAGCTGTTTTTT.

The genes are TRBV2 and TRBJ2-3; the D is unclear. The CDR3 is 10 residues long. Germline V gene sequence: CDR1 SNHLY, CDR2 FYNNEI. Trimming removed 9 bases from V and 1 base from J, with 2 bases in between. The CDR3 loop reads CARGTDTQYF. CDR3 coding DNA: TGTGCCAGAGGCACAGATACGCAGTATTTT.

This clonotype came up a few times. The rearrangement links TRBV9 to TRBJ2-7; 14 positions match TRBD2. Germline CDR1 SGDLS, CDR2 YYNGEE. The CDR3 runs 15 residues. With 3 bases clipped from V and 3 bases from J, the junction kept 2 bases outside the gene matches. The CDR3 reads CASSGGTSGSYEQYF. The CDR3 bases are TGTGCCAGCAGCGGAGGGACTAGCGGGAGCTACGAGCAGTACTTC.

Ten or more counts support this clonotype. J is TRBJ1-2 and V is TRBV28; TRBD1 might be the D (5 bases). The CDR3 runs 14 residues. The V gene's germline CDR1 is MDHEN and CDR2 SYDVKM. Between the trimmed V and J ends, which lost 6 bases and 4 bases, there was a span of 15 bases. The CDR3 sequence: CASSPRGVPYGYTF. CDR3 sequence (DNA): TGTGCCAGCAGCCCAAGAGGGGTCCCCTATGGCTACACCTTC.

The chain employs TRBV3-1 and TRBJ1-2; no clear D. Germline CDR1 and CDR2: LGHDT and YNNKEL (reference sequence). The V end lost 5 bases, the J end lost 6 bases, and 16 bases lay between the germline ends. CDR3 length equals 14 residues. The CDR3 nucleotides read TGTGCCAGCAGCGAAGGGCAGCCTTTTAATGGCTACACCTTC. Its translation: CASSEGQPFNGYTF. The variable domain in full, with the rest retrieved from reference TRBV3-1 and TRBJ1-2, is DTAVSQTPKYLVTQMGNDKSIKCEQNLGHDTMYWYKQDSKKFLKIMFSYNNKELIINETVPNRFSPKSPDKAHLNLHINSLELGDSAVYFCASSEGQPFNGYTFGSGTRLTVV.

The chain recombines TRBV9 with TRBJ2-1, with a weak D call TRBD1 (6 bases). The CDR3 extends over 15 amino acids. The V end lost 3 bases, the J end lost 5 bases, and 15 bases lay between the germline ends. Germline V CDR1 and CDR2: SGDLS, YYNGEE. The CDR3 is CASSEGGAGDNEQFF. The CDR3 DNA sequence: TGTGCCAGCAGCGAAGGAGGTGCAGGGGACAATGAGCAGTTCTTC. The variable domain in full, with the rest retrieved from reference TRBV9 and TRBJ2-1, is DSGVTQTPKHLITATGQRVTLRCSPRSGDLSVYWYQQSLDQGLQFLIQYYNGEERAKGNILERFSAQQFPDLHSELNLSSLELGDSALYFCASSEGGAGDNEQFFGPGTRLTVL.

This clonotype was observed many times. The chain links TRBV12-3 or TRBV12-4 to TRBJ2-7; 12 bases are a match to TRBD2. The V gene end was trimmed by 4 bases and the J gene end by 3 bases; junction bases not matched to a gene: 4. CDR3 length: 15 amino acids. The CDR3 DNA reads as TGTGCCAGCAGTTCGACGACTAGCGGGAGCTACGAGCAGTACTTC. Amino acids: CASSSTTSGSYEQYF.

The sample holds many counts of this clonotype. The chain carries TRBV12-3 or TRBV12-4 and TRBJ2-2, with unresolved D. This CDR3 is 15 amino acids long. Trimming took 0 bases from V and 2 from J, leaving 7 bases between them. DNA for the CDR3: TGTGCCAGCAGTTTAGCGGGTCCTAACACCGGGGAGCTGTTTTTT. Protein product: CASSLAGPNTGELFF.

The chain links TRBV3-1 to TRBJ2-2; D gene ambiguous. The CDR3 runs 13 residues. Germline assignment: CDR1 LGHDT and CDR2 YNNKEL (reference sequence). V dropped 6 bases and J dropped 2 bases, with 7 bases sitting between them. This CDR3 reads CASRTTNTGELFF. The CDR3 region has the DNA TGTGCCAGCAGGACAACTAACACCGGGGAGCTGTTTTTT.

This clonotype was seen ten or more times. The V and J genes are TRBV3-1 and TRBJ2-3; D remains unclear. The CDR3 contains 13 residues. Trimming took 0 bases from V and 6 from J, leaving 7 bases between them. Germline V gene sequence: CDR1 LGHDT, CDR2 YNNKEL (reference sequence). The CDR3 loop is CASSQDSPDTQYF. The DNA for the CDR3 is TGTGCCAGCAGCCAAGATAGTCCTGATACGCAGTATTTT.

This clonotype was picked up a small number of times. The chain carries TRBV4-1 and TRBJ2-1; a weak D match, TRBD1 (6 bases). This CDR3 region has 15 residues. The V end was cut by 4 bases, the J end by 1 base, with 11 bases between. Germline CDR1 reads MGHRA; CDR2 reads YSYEKL. CDR3 loop: CASSPSRGSYNEQFF. As DNA, the CDR3 is TGCGCCAGCAGCCCGTCTAGGGGGTCCTACAATGAGCAGTTCTTC.

In DNA, the CDR3 is TGTGCCAGCAGTCGGAAACAGGGGTTTATCGCCCAGCATTTT. It yields the protein CASSRKQGFIAQHF. V is TRBV6-2 or TRBV6-3 and J is TRBJ1-5, with 7 bases lining up with TRBD1. There are 14 residues in the CDR3. Germline V CDR1 and CDR2: MNHEY, SVGEGT. The V segment lost 5 bases and the J segment 11 bases; nucleotides outside the gene matches: 12.

As regards this clonotype: Given a much more abundant clone one base away, this may be a read error. The chain employs TRBV7-2 and TRBJ2-1, with D possibly being TRBD2 (6 bases). CDR1 is SGHTA and CDR2 is FQGNSA in the germline V gene. This CDR3 is 14 amino acids long. The CDR3 loop reads CVSSLAATYNEQFF. The CDR3 DNA is TGTGTCAGCAGCTTAGCGGCGACCTACAATGAGCAGTTCTTC.

The genes are TRBV6-1 and TRBJ1-2; 7 nucleotides agree with TRBD1. The CDR3 has 15 amino acids. Germline CDR1 reads MNHNS; CDR2 reads SASEGT. Losses at the gene ends were 2 bases for V and 2 bases for J; bases not matched to a gene: 5. This CDR3 is CASSEPGQLNYGYTF. The CDR3 coding sequence is TGTGCCAGCAGTGAACCGGGACAGCTCAACTATGGCTACACCTTC.

The chain links TRBV2 to TRBJ1-6; 8 bases match TRBD1. The CDR3 is 13 residues long. V shed 4 bases, J shed 10 bases, and the junction held 3 bases outside the gene matches. Germline values: CDR1 SNHLY, CDR2 FYNNEI. The CDR3 sequence: CASSVQGESPLHF. The DNA of the CDR3 is TGTGCCAGCAGTGTACAGGGGGAATCACCCCTCCACTTT.